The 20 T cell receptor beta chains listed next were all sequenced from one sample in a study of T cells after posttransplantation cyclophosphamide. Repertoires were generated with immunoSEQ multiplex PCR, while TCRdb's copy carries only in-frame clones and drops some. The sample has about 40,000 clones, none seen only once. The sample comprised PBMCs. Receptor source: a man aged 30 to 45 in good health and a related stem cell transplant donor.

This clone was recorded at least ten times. CDR3 sequence reads: CASSSIRDRGNEQYF. The CDR3 DNA reads as TGTGCCAGCAGTTCAATCCGGGACAGGGGGAACGAGCAGTACTTC. The V and J genes are TRBV6-4 and TRBJ2-7; the match to TRBD1 covers 11 bases. CDR3 length: 15 residues. Trimming took 5 bases from V and 5 from J; bases not matched to a gene: 8. CDR1 and CDR2 from the germline V gene are MRHNA and SNTAGT.

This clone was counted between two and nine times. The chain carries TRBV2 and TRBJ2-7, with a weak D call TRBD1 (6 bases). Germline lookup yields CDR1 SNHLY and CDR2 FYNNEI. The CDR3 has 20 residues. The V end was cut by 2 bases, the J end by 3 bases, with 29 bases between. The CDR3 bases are TGTGCCAGCAGTGAACCACAGGGACGAGGCGGCATAACGGAGTACTACGAGCAGTACTTC. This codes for CASSEPQGRGGITEYYEQYF.

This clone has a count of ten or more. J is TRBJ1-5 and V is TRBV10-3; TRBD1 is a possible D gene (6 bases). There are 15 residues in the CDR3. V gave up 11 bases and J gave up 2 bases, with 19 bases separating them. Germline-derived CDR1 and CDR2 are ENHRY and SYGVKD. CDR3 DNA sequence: TGTGCCGTAGGGGGAGGGAACAGGGGCAATCAGCCCCAGCATTTT. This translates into CAVGGGNRGNQPQHF.

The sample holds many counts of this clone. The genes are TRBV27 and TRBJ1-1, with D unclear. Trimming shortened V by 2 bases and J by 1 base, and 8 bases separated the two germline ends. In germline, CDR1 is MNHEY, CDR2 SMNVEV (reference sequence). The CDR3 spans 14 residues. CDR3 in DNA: TGTGCCAGCAGTTTAGGAGGGTCGAACACTGAAGCTTTCTTT. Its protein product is CASSLGGSNTEAFF.

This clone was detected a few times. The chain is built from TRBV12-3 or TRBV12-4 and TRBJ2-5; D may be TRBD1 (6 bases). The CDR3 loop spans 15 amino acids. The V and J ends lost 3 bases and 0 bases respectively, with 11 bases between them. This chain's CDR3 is CASSFIGQYQETQYF. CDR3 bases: TGTGCCAGCAGTTTCATCGGACAGTACCAAGAGACCCAGTACTTC.

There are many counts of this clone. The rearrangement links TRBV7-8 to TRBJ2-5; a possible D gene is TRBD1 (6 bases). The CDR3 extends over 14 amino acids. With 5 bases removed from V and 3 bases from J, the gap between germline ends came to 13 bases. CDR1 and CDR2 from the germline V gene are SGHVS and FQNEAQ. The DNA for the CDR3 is TGTGCCAGCAGCCCAGGACAGAACAAAGAGACCCAGTACTTC. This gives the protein CASSPGQNKETQYF.

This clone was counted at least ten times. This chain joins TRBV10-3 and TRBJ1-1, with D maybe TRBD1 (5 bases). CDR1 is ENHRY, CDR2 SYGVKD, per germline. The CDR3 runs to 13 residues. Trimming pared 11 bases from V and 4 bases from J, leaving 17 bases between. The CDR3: CAAQAGLGTEAFF. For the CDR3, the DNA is TGTGCCGCCCAAGCAGGGTTGGGCACTGAAGCTTTCTTT.

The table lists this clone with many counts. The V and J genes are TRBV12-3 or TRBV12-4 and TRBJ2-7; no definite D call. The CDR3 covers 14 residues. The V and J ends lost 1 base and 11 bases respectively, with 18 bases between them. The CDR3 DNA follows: TGTGCCAGCAGTTTAGGAGTTAGCCTACGAGTGAAGTACTTC. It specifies CASSLGVSLRVKYF.

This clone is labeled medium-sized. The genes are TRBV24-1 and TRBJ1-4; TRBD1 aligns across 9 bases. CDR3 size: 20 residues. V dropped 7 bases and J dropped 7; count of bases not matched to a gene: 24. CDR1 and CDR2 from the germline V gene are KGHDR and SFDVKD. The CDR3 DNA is TGTGCCACCAGCGTATACTATGGGGACAGGGTTCGGGGGAGGAGTGAAAAACTGTTTTTT. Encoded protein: CATSVYYGDRVRGRSEKLFF.

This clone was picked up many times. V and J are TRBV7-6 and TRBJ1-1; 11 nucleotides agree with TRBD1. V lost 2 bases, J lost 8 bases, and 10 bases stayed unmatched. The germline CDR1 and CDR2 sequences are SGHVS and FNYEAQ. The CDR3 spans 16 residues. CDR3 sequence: CASSLIPGQGDFEAFF. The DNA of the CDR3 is TGTGCCAGCAGCTTAATACCGGGACAGGGGGATTTCGAAGCTTTCTTT.

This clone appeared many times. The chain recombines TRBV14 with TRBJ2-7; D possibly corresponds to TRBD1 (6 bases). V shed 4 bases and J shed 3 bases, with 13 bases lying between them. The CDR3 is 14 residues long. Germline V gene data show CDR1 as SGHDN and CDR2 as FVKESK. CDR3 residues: CASSLQGIGYEQYF. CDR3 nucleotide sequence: TGTGCCAGCAGCCTACAGGGTATCGGCTACGAGCAGTACTTC.

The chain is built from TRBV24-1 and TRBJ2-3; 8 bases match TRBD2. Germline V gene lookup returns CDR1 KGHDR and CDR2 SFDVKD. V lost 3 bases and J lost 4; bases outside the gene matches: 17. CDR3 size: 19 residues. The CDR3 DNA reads TGTGCCACCAGTGATGGGGGGTACGATAGAAGCGGGGGACCAGATACGCAGTATTTT. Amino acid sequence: CATSDGGYDRSGGPDTQYF.

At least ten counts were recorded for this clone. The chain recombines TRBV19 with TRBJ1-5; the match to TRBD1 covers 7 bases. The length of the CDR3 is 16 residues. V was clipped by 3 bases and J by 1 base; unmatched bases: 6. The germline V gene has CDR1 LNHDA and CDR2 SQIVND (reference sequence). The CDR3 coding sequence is TGTGCCAGTAGTATCCGGGACAGCCTAAGCAATCAGCCCCAGCATTTT. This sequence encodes CASSIRDSLSNQPQHF. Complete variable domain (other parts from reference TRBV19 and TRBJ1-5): DGGITQSPKYLFRKEGQNVTLSCEQNLNHDAMYWYRQDPGQGLRLIYYSQIVNDFQKGDIAEGYSVSREKKESFPLTVTSAQKNPTAFYLCASSIRDSLSNQPQHFGDGTRLSIL.

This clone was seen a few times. Written as DNA, the CDR3 is TGTGCCAGCGGGTACAGGGCACTTCAGGGGACCCAGTACTTC. Residues: CASGYRALQGTQYF. V usage is TRBV7-8 and J usage is TRBJ2-5, with D perhaps matching TRBD1 (6 bases). The CDR3 loop spans 14 amino acids. Per the germline V gene, CDR1 is SGHVS and CDR2 is FQNEAQ. The V and J ends lost 8 bases and 7 bases respectively, with 20 bases between them.

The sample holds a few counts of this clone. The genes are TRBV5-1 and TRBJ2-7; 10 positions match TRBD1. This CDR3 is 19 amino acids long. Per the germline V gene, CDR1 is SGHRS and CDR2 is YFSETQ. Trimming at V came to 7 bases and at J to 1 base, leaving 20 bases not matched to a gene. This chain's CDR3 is CASSIPGQGNHRGSYEQYF. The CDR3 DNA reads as TGCGCCAGCTCCATCCCGGGACAGGGGAATCACCGAGGTTCCTACGAGCAGTACTTC. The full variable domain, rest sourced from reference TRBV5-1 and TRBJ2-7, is KAGVTQTPRYLIKTRGQQVTLSCSPISGHRSVSWYQQTPGQGLQFLFEYFSETQRNKGNFPGRFSGRQFSNSRSEMNVSTLELGDSALYLCASSIPGQGNHRGSYEQYFGPGTRLTVT.

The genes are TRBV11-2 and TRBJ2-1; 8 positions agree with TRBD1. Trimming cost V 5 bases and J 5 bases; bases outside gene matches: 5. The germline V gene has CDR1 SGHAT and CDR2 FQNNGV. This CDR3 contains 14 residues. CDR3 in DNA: TGTGCCAGCAGCAGGACAGGGAAAAACAATGAGCAGTTCTTC. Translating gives CASSRTGKNNEQFF.

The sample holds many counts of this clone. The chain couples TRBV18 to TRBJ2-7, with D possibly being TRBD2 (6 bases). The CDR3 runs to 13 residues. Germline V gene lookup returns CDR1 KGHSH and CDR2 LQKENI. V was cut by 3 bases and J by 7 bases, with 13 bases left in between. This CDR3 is CASSPRDWGEQYF. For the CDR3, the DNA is TGTGCCAGCTCACCGCGGGACTGGGGGGAGCAGTACTTC.

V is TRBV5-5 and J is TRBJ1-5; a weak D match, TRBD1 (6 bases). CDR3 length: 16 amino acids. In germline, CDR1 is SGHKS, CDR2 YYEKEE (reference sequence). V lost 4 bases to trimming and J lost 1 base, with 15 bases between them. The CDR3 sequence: CASSPRGGLSNQPQHF. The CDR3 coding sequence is TGTGCCAGCAGCCCCCGGGGGGGCTTAAGCAATCAGCCCCAGCATTTT.

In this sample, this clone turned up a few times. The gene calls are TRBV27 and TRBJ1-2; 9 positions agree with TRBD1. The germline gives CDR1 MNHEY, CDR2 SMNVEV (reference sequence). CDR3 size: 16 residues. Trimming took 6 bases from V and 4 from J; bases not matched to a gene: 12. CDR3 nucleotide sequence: TGTGCCAGCAGCCCGGGACAGGGCCTTAGTATCTATGGCTACACCTTC. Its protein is CASSPGQGLSIYGYTF.

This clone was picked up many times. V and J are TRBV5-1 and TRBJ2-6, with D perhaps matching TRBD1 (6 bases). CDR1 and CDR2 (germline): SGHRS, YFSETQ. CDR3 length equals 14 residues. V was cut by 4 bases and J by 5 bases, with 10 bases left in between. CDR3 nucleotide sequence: TGCGCCAGCAGCCAGGACAGCCGGGCCAACGTCCTGACTTTC. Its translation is CASSQDSRANVLTF.